The 26 T cell receptor beta chains reported below all come from one sample, sequenced in a study of T cells in localized non-small cell lung cancer. The protocol was immunoSEQ multiplex PCR, while the TCRdb copy is restricted to in-frame clones and leaves out a portion. Among fewer than 35,000 clones listed, around four fifths were seen once. The sequencing used peripheral blood, collected before any cancer treatment. The receptors originated from a male donor at least 60 years old with stage II squamous cell lung carcinoma.

The chain joins TRBV19 to TRBJ1-5; 9 nucleotides line up with TRBD1. Germline lookup yields CDR1 LNHDA and CDR2 SQIVND (reference sequence). CDR3 length: 13 residues. J lost 6 bases, V lost 6 bases, and 3 bases had no gene match. CDR3 in DNA: TGTGCCAGTAGGGACAGGGGTTTTCAGCCCCAGCATTTT. Its translation: CASRDRGFQPQHF. Together with reference TRBV19 and TRBJ1-5, the CDR3 gives the full variable domain: DGGITQSPKYLFRKEGQNVTLSCEQNLNHDAMYWYRQDPGQGLRLIYYSQIVNDFQKGDIAEGYSVSREKKESFPLTVTSAQKNPTAFYLCASRDRGFQPQHFGDGTRLSIL.

The chain combines TRBV5-1 with TRBJ1-1, with D tentatively TRBD1 (5 bases). V was trimmed by 6 bases and J by 5 bases, leaving 20 bases between them. From germline, CDR1 is SGHRS and CDR2 YFSETQ. The length of the CDR3 is 15 residues. The CDR3 here is CASTSQGGSGTEAFF. CDR3 DNA sequence: TGCGCCAGCACCTCCCAGGGAGGGTCCGGAACTGAAGCTTTCTTT.

The rearrangement joins TRBV21-1 to TRBJ2-7; TRBD1, the table's D call, was not compared with the DNA. TRBV21-1 is tagged as a pseudogene. This CDR3 has 15 amino acids. The CDR3 loop is CASSTRGQGAYEQYF. CDR3 sequence (DNA): TGTGCCAGCAGCACCCGCGGCCAGGGGGCCTACGAGCAGTACTTC.

This rearrangement joins TRBV27 to TRBJ2-2, with a weak D call TRBD2 (5 bases). V was cut by 10 bases and J by 5 bases, with 14 bases left in between. CDR1 and CDR2 (germline): MNHEY, SMNVEV (reference sequence). This CDR3 has 13 residues. The CDR3 DNA is TGTGCCACCAGCCCAGAGGGTACCGGGGAGCTGTTTTTT. As protein: CATSPEGTGELFF.

The chain carries TRBV6-1 and TRBJ2-7; 9 bases map to TRBD1. The CDR3 has 17 residues. Trimming cost V 4 bases and J 2 bases; bases outside gene matches: 12. Looked up from germline, CDR1 is MNHNS and CDR2 is SASEGT. CDR3 amino acids: CASSANARTGVAYEQYF. The CDR3 nucleotides read TGTGCCAGCAGTGCCAACGCTCGGACAGGGGTTGCCTACGAGCAGTACTTC.

The CDR3 DNA reads as TGTGCCAGCAGTTTCGCCAACACTGAAGCTTTCTTT. This sequence encodes CASSFANTEAFF. V and J are TRBV28 and TRBJ1-1; no definite D call. Germline CDR1 is MDHEN and CDR2 is SYDVKM. Trimming cost V 3 bases and J 2 bases, with 4 bases left between them. The CDR3 runs 12 residues.

V and J are TRBV6-5 and TRBJ2-7; TRBD1 agrees at 8 bases. Per germline, CDR1 MNHEY and CDR2 SVGAGI. The CDR3 spans 15 residues. V lost 6 bases to trimming and J lost 1 base; unmatched junction nucleotides: 8. CDR3 region: CASSPRGHGSYEQYF. DNA for the CDR3: TGTGCCAGCAGCCCCAGGGGGCATGGGTCCTACGAGCAGTACTTC.

The rearrangement uses TRBV19 and TRBJ1-1; 7 bases agree with TRBD1. The CDR3 totals 15 residues. V lost 4 bases and J lost 6; bases outside the gene matches: 11. Germline-derived CDR1 and CDR2 are LNHDA and SQIVND (reference sequence). In DNA form, the CDR3 reads TGTGCCAGTAGTAGCCCCCTGACAGGGACGGCTGAAGCTTTCTTT. Amino acid sequence: CASSSPLTGTAEAFF.

The rearrangement links TRBV28 to TRBJ1-1, with 7 bases fitting TRBD1. The length of the CDR3 is 12 residues. The V and J ends lost 7 bases and 4 bases, in that order; junction bases with no gene match: 3. In germline, CDR1 is MDHEN, CDR2 SYDVKM. CDR3 residues: CASIPGGTEAFF. In nucleotides, the CDR3 is TGTGCCAGCATCCCAGGGGGCACTGAAGCTTTCTTT.

The rearrangement links TRBV7-9 to TRBJ2-5; no firm D call. The CDR3 contains 12 residues. Trimming left V 3 bases short and J 11 bases short, with 13 bases between. The germline gives CDR1 SEHNR, CDR2 FQNEAQ (reference sequence). The CDR3 loop reads CASSLGFQLQYF. As DNA, the CDR3 is TGTGCCAGCAGCTTGGGTTTCCAGCTTCAGTACTTC. The full variable domain, rest sourced from reference TRBV7-9 and TRBJ2-5, is DTGVSQNPRHKITKRGQNVTFRCDPISEHNRLYWYRQTLGQGPEFLTYFQNEAQLEKSRLLSDRFSAERPKGSFSTLEIQRTEQGDSAMYLCASSLGFQLQYFGPGTRLLVL.

This sequence joins TRBV7-3 and TRBJ1-2; a weak D match, TRBD1 (5 bases). The CDR3 covers 15 residues. CDR1 is SGHTA and CDR2 is FQGTGA in the germline V gene. The V end lost 4 bases, the J end lost 5 bases, and 17 bases lay between the germline ends. CDR3 coding DNA: TGTGCCAGCAGCTACCTCCCTGACAGCCCGTATGGCTACACCTTC. Translation: CASSYLPDSPYGYTF. The whole variable domain, filled in from reference TRBV7-3 and TRBJ1-2, reads GAGVSQTPSNKVTEKGKYVELRCDPISGHTALYWYRQSLGQGPEFLIYFQGTGAADDSGLPNDRFFAVRPEGSVSTLKIQRTERGDSAVYLCASSYLPDSPYGYTFGSGTRLTVV.

This clone occurred once. The genes are TRBV6-1 and TRBJ2-1; TRBD1 might be the D (6 bases). V lost 6 bases, J lost 0 bases, and 12 bases lay in between. There are 15 residues in the CDR3. The germline CDR1 and CDR2 sequences are MNHNS and SASEGT. This chain's CDR3 is CASSPQGNSYNEQFF. The CDR3, as DNA: TGTGCCAGCAGCCCCCAGGGGAACTCCTACAATGAGCAGTTCTTC.

In this sample, this clone turned up once. The chain uses TRBV7-9 and TRBJ2-3, with D tentatively TRBD2 (6 bases). The V gene's germline CDR1 is SEHNR and CDR2 FQNEAQ (reference sequence). Trimming removed 3 bases from V and 2 bases from J, with 15 bases in between. This CDR3 has 16 amino acids. In nucleotides, the CDR3 is TGTGCCAGCAGCTTCCCGCGGGACTCAAACACAGATACGCAGTATTTT. This codes for CASSFPRDSNTDTQYF. The full variable domain, with the rest looked up from reference TRBV7-9 and TRBJ2-3, is DTGVSQNPRHKITKRGQNVTFRCDPISEHNRLYWYRQTLGQGPEFLTYFQNEAQLEKSRLLSDRFSAERPKGSFSTLEIQRTEQGDSAMYLCASSFPRDSNTDTQYFGPGTRLTVL.

V gene TRBV7-2 combines with J gene TRBJ1-1, with D unclear. The CDR3 runs to 12 residues. The germline V gene encodes CDR1 SGHTA and CDR2 FQGNSA. V gave up 1 base and J gave up 7 bases, with 7 bases separating them. The CDR3 region has the DNA TGTGCCAGCAGCTTAGGTGCTGGTGAAGCTTTCTTT. It yields the protein CASSLGAGEAFF.

The CDR3 region is CASGRSNYGYTF. The CDR3 DNA reads TGTGCCAGCGGACGGTCGAACTATGGCTACACCTTC. This sequence joins TRBV28 and TRBJ1-2; D not certain. Trimming stripped 8 bases from V and 2 bases from J, with 9 bases between. The CDR3 consists of 12 residues. In germline, CDR1 is MDHEN, CDR2 SYDVKM.

The chain uses TRBV19 and TRBJ1-1; D unresolved. The CDR3 has 12 amino acids. Looked up from germline, CDR1 is LNHDA and CDR2 is SQIVND (reference sequence). Trimming cost V 3 bases and J 1 base, with 3 bases left between them. Here the CDR3 reads CASSMGNTEAFF. The CDR3 DNA reads as TGTGCCAGTAGTATGGGGAACACTGAAGCTTTCTTT. Supplemented by reference TRBV19 and TRBJ1-1, the full variable domain reads DGGITQSPKYLFRKEGQNVTLSCEQNLNHDAMYWYRQDPGQGLRLIYYSQIVNDFQKGDIAEGYSVSREKKESFPLTVTSAQKNPTAFYLCASSMGNTEAFFGQGTRLTVV.

This clone was seen a handful of times. The chain couples TRBV7-2 to TRBJ1-2, with 9 bases fitting TRBD1. V lost 6 bases, J lost 8 bases, and 7 bases stayed unmatched. The CDR3 sequence is 13 residues long. Looked up from germline, CDR1 is SGHTA and CDR2 is FQGNSA. The CDR3 loop reads CASSTGGAGGYTF. The CDR3 region has the DNA TGTGCCAGCAGTACAGGGGGCGCAGGGGGCTACACCTTC. The whole variable domain, filled in from reference TRBV7-2 and TRBJ1-2, reads GAGVSQSPSNKVTEKGKDVELRCDPISGHTALYWYRQSLGQGLEFLIYFQGNSAPDKSGLPSDRFSAERTGGSVSTLTIQRTQQEDSAVYLCASSTGGAGGYTFGSGTRLTVV.

The gene calls are TRBV11-1 and TRBJ2-1; 11 positions match TRBD2. The CDR3 contains 19 residues. V trimming: 3 bases; J trimming: 0 bases; junction bases outside the gene matches: 10. Germline assignment: CDR1 SGHAT and CDR2 FQDESV (reference sequence). The chain's CDR3 is CASSLLVAGGPSSYNEQFF. In nucleotides, the CDR3 is TGTGCCAGCAGCTTGTTGGTAGCGGGAGGGCCGAGCTCCTACAATGAGCAGTTCTTC.

The rearrangement joins TRBV6-5 to TRBJ1-5; no clear D gene. Germline values: CDR1 MNHEY, CDR2 SVGAGI. The CDR3 length is 14 residues. V was cut by 4 bases and J by 0 bases, with 7 bases left in between. The CDR3 DNA follows: TGTGCCAGCAGTTCCGGATATAGCAATCAGCCCCAGCATTTT. Translated, it gives CASSSGYSNQPQHF.

This chain links TRBV9 with TRBJ2-7; a weak D match, TRBD2 (5 bases). Germline V lookup: CDR1 SGDLS, CDR2 YYNGEE. Trimming took 4 bases from V and 3 from J, leaving 14 bases between them. CDR3 length: 14 residues. The CDR3 is CASSPFGLNYEQYF. In DNA form, the CDR3 reads TGTGCCAGCAGCCCCTTCGGACTGAACTACGAGCAGTACTTC.

V gene TRBV4-1 combines with J gene TRBJ1-2, with D hard to call. V shed 0 bases and J shed 5 bases, with 7 bases lying between them. CDR1 and CDR2 from the germline V gene are MGHRA and YSYEKL. CDR3 length: 13 amino acids. The CDR3 loop reads CASSQETVYGYTF. The CDR3 coding sequence is TGCGCCAGCAGCCAAGAAACAGTATATGGCTACACCTTC.

The J gene is TRBJ2-7, the V gene TRBV21-1; the table's TRBD1 call for D was not verified on the DNA. TRBV21-1 is deemed a pseudogene. This CDR3 spans 18 amino acids. The CDR3 region is CASSNGDRQWDRDYEQYF. The CDR3 DNA is TGTGCCAGCAGCAATGGGGACCGACAGTGGGACAGGGACTACGAGCAGTACTTC.

This rearrangement joins TRBV25-1 to TRBJ1-2, with D tentatively TRBD1 (6 bases). Germline CDR1 reads MGHDK; CDR2 reads SYGVNS. V was clipped by 5 bases and J by 0 bases, with 13 bases between them. The CDR3 consists of 15 residues. CDR3 in DNA: TGTGCCAGCAGTCCCCGGCGGGACACTAACTATGGCTACACCTTC. This encodes CASSPRRDTNYGYTF.

The chain carries TRBV21-1 and TRBJ2-1; the D call of TRBD2 is as the table states it, not checked on the DNA. TRBV21-1 is marked as a pseudogene. The CDR3 extends over 18 amino acids. Here the CDR3 reads CASSNGTSVPSSYNEQFF. The CDR3, as DNA: TGTGCCAGCAGCAACGGGACTAGCGTCCCGAGCTCCTACAATGAGCAGTTCTTC.

V and J are TRBV11-3 and TRBJ2-7, with D maybe TRBD2 (5 bases). The CDR3 is 16 amino acids. V lost 0 bases, J lost 0 bases, and 12 bases lay in between. Per germline, CDR1 SGHNT and CDR2 YENEEA. The CDR3: CASSLDPGESSYEQYF. CDR3 nucleotides: TGTGCCAGCAGCTTAGATCCCGGGGAGAGCTCCTACGAGCAGTACTTC.

The V gene is TRBV7-3, the J gene TRBJ2-7; D not certain. Trimming shortened V by 5 bases and J by 2 bases, and 16 bases separated the two germline ends. This CDR3 contains 15 residues. Germline V lookup: CDR1 SGHTA, CDR2 FQGTGA. CDR3 in DNA: TGTGCCAGCAGCCGAAGAGGTAGCCGAGCCTACGAGCAGTACTTC. Its translation is CASSRRGSRAYEQYF.